The 19 T cell receptor beta chains listed next were all sequenced from one sample in a study of shared clonotypes between healthy human individuals. Sequenced by immunoSEQ multiplex PCR; TCRdb stores in-frame clones only, minus some. The sample consists of some 980,000 clones, about three quarters of them appearing once. Sequencing input: memory CD4+ T cells sorted from blood. Stated subset: CD45RA-negative fraction. The receptors were sampled from a man aged 18 to 29 in good health.

The CDR3 region is CASSLSARNEQFF. The CDR3 DNA reads as TGCGCCAGCAGCTTGAGCGCCAGAAATGAGCAGTTCTTC. This sequence joins TRBV5-1 and TRBJ2-1; unclear D gene. CDR3 length: 13 residues. Trimming removed 1 base at V and 7 bases at J, with 9 bases between. Germline-derived CDR1 and CDR2 are SGHRS and YFSETQ.

The CDR3 DNA is TGTGCCAGCAGTTACGGCGGAGTGAACACTGAAGCTTTCTTT. Residues: CASSYGGVNTEAFF. This chain uses TRBV6-6 with TRBJ1-1; D gene uncertain. The V gene's germline CDR1 is MNHNY and CDR2 SVGAGI (reference sequence). This CDR3 region has 14 residues. Trimming removed 2 bases from V and 0 bases from J, with 7 bases in between.

This chain links TRBV5-8 with TRBJ2-1; TRBD2 matches at 14 bases. V was clipped by 0 bases and J by 7 bases; unmatched bases: 9. The CDR3 runs 18 residues. Germline V CDR1 and CDR2: SGHTS, YDEGEE. CDR3 in DNA: TGTGCCAGCAGCTTGGCCCTGACTAGCGGGAGGGCGTGGAATGAGCAGTTCTTC. This sequence encodes CASSLALTSGRAWNEQFF.

Only a few counts were recorded for this clone. The same CDR3 can be traced to other DNA sequences in this sample. The rearrangement joins TRBV5-1 to TRBJ1-2; D not resolved. Trimming pared 2 bases from V and 6 bases from J, leaving 8 bases between. The CDR3 contains 12 residues. From germline, CDR1 is SGHRS and CDR2 YFSETQ. Written as DNA, the CDR3 is TGCGCCAGCAGCTTCTCCGGGGATGGCTACACCTTC. It yields the protein CASSFSGDGYTF.

The chain carries TRBV18 and TRBJ2-5; no definite D call. CDR3 size: 16 residues. The germline V and J ends were trimmed by 2 bases and 1 base, with 14 bases remaining between them. Germline-derived CDR1 and CDR2 are KGHSH and LQKENI. For the CDR3, the DNA is TGTGCCAGCTCACCAATCCTATCGACATCCCAAGAGACCCAGTACTTC. The encoded protein is CASSPILSTSQETQYF.

This clone was observed a single time. V gene TRBV30 combines with J gene TRBJ1-3; D ambiguous. Germline V gene lookup returns CDR1 GTSNPN and CDR2 SVGIG (reference sequence). This CDR3 is 16 amino acids long. Trimming removed 0 bases from V and 0 bases from J, with 12 bases in between. DNA for the CDR3: TGTGCCTGGAGTGTAGACCTGCTGAGCTCTGGAAACACCATATATTTT. This encodes CAWSVDLLSSGNTIYF. The variable domain in full, completed from reference TRBV30 and TRBJ1-3, reads SQTIHQWPATLVQPVGSPLSLECTVEGTSNPNLYWYRQAAGRGLQLLFYSVGIGQISSEVPQNLSASRPQDRQFILSSKKLLLSDSGFYLCAWSVDLLSSGNTIYFGEGSWLTVV.

This clone was seen more than once but under ten times. The chain recombines TRBV7-2 with TRBJ2-3; the match to TRBD2 covers 16 bases. The CDR3 runs 19 residues. In germline, CDR1 is SGHTA, CDR2 FQGNSA. V lost 0 bases and J lost 3; bases outside the gene matches: 6. The chain's CDR3 is CASSLAGLAGGPETDTQYF. The CDR3, as DNA: TGTGCCAGCAGCTTAGCGGGACTAGCGGGAGGGCCTGAGACAGATACGCAGTATTTT.

Turning to this clone: This sample also contains other DNA sequences that code for the same CDR3. The rearrangement uses TRBV5-1 and TRBJ1-4; 9 bases map to TRBD1. CDR1 is SGHRS and CDR2 is YFSETQ in the germline V gene. The length of the CDR3 is 15 residues. V was pared by 0 bases and J by 5 bases, with 2 bases of the junction left unmatched. The CDR3 DNA sequence: TGCGCCAGCAGCTTGGGACAGGGGGGAAATGAAAAACTGTTTTTT. As protein: CASSLGQGGNEKLFF.

The V gene is TRBV10-3, the J gene TRBJ2-5; TRBD1 aligns across 8 bases. Germline V gene data show CDR1 as ENHRY and CDR2 as SYGVKD. V was clipped by 4 bases and J by 5 bases; unmatched bases: 3. The CDR3 covers 13 residues. This CDR3 reads CAISAGGSETQYF. The DNA of the CDR3 is TGTGCCATCAGTGCAGGGGGCTCGGAGACCCAGTACTTC.

This chain links TRBV5-6 with TRBJ2-3, with TRBD2 matching 9 bases. The V and J ends lost 6 bases and 4 bases, in that order; junction bases with no gene match: 6. The germline gives CDR1 SGHDT, CDR2 YYEEEE. The CDR3 has 14 amino acids. The CDR3 nucleotides are TGTGCCAGCAACCGGCAGCGGGAGGCAGATACGCAGTATTTT. Translating it yields CASNRQREADTQYF. Complete variable domain (other parts from reference TRBV5-6 and TRBJ2-3): DAGVTQSPTHLIKTRGQQVTLRCSPKSGHDTVSWYQQALGQGPQFIFQYYEEEERQRGNFPDRFSGHQFPNYSSELNVNALLLGDSALYLCASNRQREADTQYFGPGTRLTVL.

The sample holds a few counts of this clone. V usage is TRBV7-9 and J usage is TRBJ2-7; TRBD2 matches 9 bases. CDR3 length: 15 amino acids. V lost 5 bases and J lost 3; bases outside the gene matches: 8. Germline CDR1 is SEHNR and CDR2 is FQNEAQ (reference sequence). As DNA, the CDR3 is TGTGCCAGCAGCCCCTCAGCGGGAGGTTTCTACGAGCAGTACTTC. Translation gives CASSPSAGGFYEQYF. The full variable domain, its missing parts supplied by reference TRBV7-9 and TRBJ2-7, is DTGVSQNPRHKITKRGQNVTFRCDPISEHNRLYWYRQTLGQGPEFLTYFQNEAQLEKSRLLSDRFSAERPKGSFSTLEIQRTEQGDSAMYLCASSPSAGGFYEQYFGPGTRLTVT.

This clone has only one observation. The chain combines TRBV6-4 with TRBJ2-3, with a possible D match to TRBD2 (5 bases). V lost 6 bases to trimming and J lost 5 bases, with 12 bases between them. The CDR3 contains 13 residues. Germline assignment: CDR1 MRHNA and CDR2 SNTAGT. Written as DNA, the CDR3 is TGTGCCAGCAGCCAGGACTCGGGAGATACGCAGTATTTT. Translated: CASSQDSGDTQYF.

Written as DNA, the CDR3 is TGTGCCAGCAGCCAATCTTCTGGCAGGGCGAAAGGAAACACCATATATTTT. Protein: CASSQSSGRAKGNTIYF. This chain uses TRBV14 with TRBJ1-3, with D possibly being TRBD1 (5 bases). The germline V gene encodes CDR1 SGHDN and CDR2 FVKESK. The ends were cut back, 2 bases at V and 4 bases at J, with 18 bases in the middle. This CDR3 comprises 17 residues.

The rearrangement links TRBV12-2 to TRBJ2-5; the table's D call, TRBD2, has no DNA check behind it. TRBV12-2 is recorded as a pseudogene. This CDR3 has 14 amino acids. In DNA form, the CDR3 reads TGTGCAAGTCGCTTAGCGGGAGGCTCAGAGACCCAGTACTTC. Translating it yields CASRLAGGSETQYF.

This chain joins TRBV28 and TRBJ2-7; 8 bases match TRBD1. V dropped 7 bases and J dropped 3; count of bases not matched to a gene: 11. This CDR3 is 15 amino acids long. CDR1 is MDHEN and CDR2 is SYDVKM in the germline V gene. CDR3 nucleotide sequence: TGTGCCAGCACCACAACAGGGGGTTCGGTCTACGAGCAGTACTTC. Its protein is CASTTTGGSVYEQYF.

This chain links TRBV7-2 with TRBJ2-5, with 9 nucleotides matching TRBD2. V was pared by 2 bases and J by 2 bases, with 6 bases of the junction left unmatched. CDR1 is SGHTA, CDR2 FQGNSA, per germline. This CDR3 is built from 16 residues. The CDR3 bases are TGTGCCAGCAGCTTATTCCCTAGCGGGATTCAAGAGACCCAGTACTTC. It specifies CASSLFPSGIQETQYF.

This clone was detected many times. Here the CDR3 DNA reads TGTGCCAGCAGCCTGCAGGGGATGGCAACTGAAGCTTTCTTT. Protein sequence: CASSLQGMATEAFF. The genes are TRBV7-9 and TRBJ1-1, with D possibly being TRBD1 (6 bases). Germline lookup yields CDR1 SEHNR and CDR2 FQNEAQ (reference sequence). CDR3 length: 14 amino acids. Trimming left V 5 bases short and J 5 bases short, with 15 bases between.

This clone has a single count. This chain links TRBV18 with TRBJ1-2; TRBD1 aligns across 8 bases. CDR3 length: 16 amino acids. The trim removed 3 bases at V and 4 bases at J, leaving 10 bases unmatched. Germline CDR1 reads KGHSH; CDR2 reads LQKENI. CDR3 region: CASSPLAQGAFYGYTF. DNA of the CDR3: TGTGCCAGCTCACCCCTTGCGCAGGGGGCGTTCTATGGCTACACCTTC.

This chain links TRBV7-6 with TRBJ2-3; tentatively, D is TRBD2 (6 bases). Germline CDR1 is SGHVS and CDR2 is FNYEAQ. This CDR3 is 17 amino acids long. V dropped 1 base and J dropped 3 bases, with 17 bases sitting between them. For the CDR3, the DNA is TGTGCCAGCAGCTTAGGTCGGGGAGGCAGGAGAACAGATACGCAGTATTTT. Protein product: CASSLGRGGRRTDTQYF.